A single sample gave rise to the 18 T cell receptor beta chains below, sequenced in a study of OX40 agonist ivuxolimab in advanced cancers. The method was the immunoSEQ multiplex PCR assay. TCRdb's version of the immuneACCESS table is confined to in-frame rearrangements and falls short of the full clone set. An unresolved V gene accounts for under half of the shortfall where checked; the remainder is of unknown origin. The sample yields 70,000 to 95,000 clones; around 90% were counted once. The ten largest account for roughly 0.5% of the sample. The starting material was CD4+ or CD8+ T cells sorted from blood, obtained in a trial of the OX40 agonist ivuxolimab. The receptors derive from an adult with an advanced solid tumor such as melanoma, head and neck, liver or kidney cancer.

The rearrangement links TRBV5-4 to TRBJ2-1; TRBD2 matches 8 bases. The V gene end was trimmed by 0 bases and the J gene end by 2 bases; junction bases not matched to a gene: 7. The CDR3 length is 17 residues. Looked up from germline, CDR1 is SGHNT and CDR2 is YYREEE (reference sequence). In DNA form, the CDR3 reads TGTGCCAGCAGCTTGGGCGGGAGTAGCGGGGCCTACAATGAGCAGTTCTTC. Amino acid sequence: CASSLGGSSGAYNEQFF.

Only a few counts were recorded for this clone. The V and J genes are TRBV7-2 and TRBJ1-5; D is ambiguous. CDR3 length equals 13 residues. Germline CDR1 and CDR2: SGHTA and FQGNSA. V was pared by 0 bases and J by 4 bases, with 4 bases between. This CDR3 is CASSLAENQPQHF. The CDR3 region has the DNA TGTGCCAGCAGCTTAGCCGAGAATCAGCCCCAGCATTTT.

This chain connects TRBV19 to TRBJ2-5; D perhaps matches TRBD1 (6 bases). There are 15 residues in the CDR3. The V and J ends lost 6 bases and 0 bases respectively, with 14 bases between them. CDR1 is LNHDA and CDR2 is SQIVND in the germline V gene (reference sequence). CDR3 residues: CASRLQNRDQETQYF. The CDR3 nucleotides read TGTGCCAGTAGACTTCAAAACAGGGACCAAGAGACCCAGTACTTC.

The chain links TRBV5-4 to TRBJ2-5; D might be TRBD1 or TRBD2, each matching 5 bases. The CDR3 covers 16 residues. Germline lookup yields CDR1 SGHNT and CDR2 YYREEE (reference sequence). Trimming stripped 4 bases from V and 4 bases from J, with 20 bases between. CDR3 sequence (DNA): TGTGCCAGCAGCCTGGGGCTAATAGGAGGAGGAGAGACCCAGTACTTC. Residues: CASSLGLIGGGETQYF.

The chain couples TRBV18 to TRBJ2-7; a possible D gene is TRBD2 (6 bases). Deletions cut 2 bases from V and 0 bases from J, with 8 bases between. The CDR3 runs to 14 residues. Per germline, CDR1 KGHSH and CDR2 LQKENI. This CDR3 is CASSPERASYEQYF. The DNA of the CDR3 is TGTGCCAGCTCACCAGAGCGGGCCTCCTACGAGCAGTACTTC.

CDR3 DNA sequence: TGTGCCAGTAGTATAGAGCGGGAGGGCGCGGCAGATACGCAGTATTTT. Its protein product is CASSIEREGAADTQYF. The chain couples TRBV19 to TRBJ2-3; TRBD2 aligns across 9 bases. This CDR3 has 16 amino acids. Germline assignment: CDR1 LNHDA and CDR2 SQIVND (reference sequence). V lost 0 bases to trimming and J lost 4 bases; unmatched junction nucleotides: 5.

This clone appeared a single time. DNA for the CDR3: TGTGCCAGCTCACAGGACAGGGGGATCAATCAGCCCCAGCATTTT. This sequence encodes CASSQDRGINQPQHF. The J gene is TRBJ1-5, the V gene TRBV18, with 10 bases aligning to TRBD1. Unmatched junction bases numbered 3, after V lost 4 bases and J lost 3 bases. The length of the CDR3 is 15 residues. The V gene's germline CDR1 is KGHSH and CDR2 LQKENI.

V gene TRBV18 combines with J gene TRBJ2-1, with 7 bases fitting TRBD2. The CDR3 is 15 residues long. Losses at the gene ends were 6 bases for V and 3 bases for J; bases not matched to a gene: 8. Looked up from germline, CDR1 is KGHSH and CDR2 is LQKENI. CDR3 sequence (DNA): TGTGCCAGCTCCCGCTCTAGCGGAGACTACAATGAGCAGTTCTTC. Translated: CASSRSSGDYNEQFF.

This chain uses TRBV9 with TRBJ1-2; the D gene is possibly TRBD1 (5 bases). Deletions cut 0 bases from V and 7 bases from J, with 10 bases between. The germline CDR1 and CDR2 sequences are SGDLS and YYNGEE. The CDR3 runs 13 residues. CDR3 region: CASSVDGGVGYTF. The CDR3 nucleotides read TGTGCCAGCAGCGTAGATGGAGGGGTTGGCTACACCTTC.

The rearrangement links TRBV5-1 to TRBJ1-2; a weak D match, TRBD1 (6 bases). Trimming left V 5 bases short and J 5 bases short, with 19 bases between. The CDR3 is 15 residues long. Germline CDR1 reads SGHRS; CDR2 reads YFSETQ. DNA of the CDR3: TGCGCCAGCAGGGCGACAGGAGGGGAATCTTATGGCTACACCTTC. Translated: CASRATGGESYGYTF.

This clone was observed a single time. The V gene is TRBV6-6, the J gene TRBJ2-7; D tentatively fits TRBD1 or TRBD2 (5 bases each). Germline values: CDR1 MNHNY, CDR2 SVGAGI (reference sequence). V lost 6 bases, J lost 4 bases, and 13 bases lay in between. The CDR3 consists of 13 residues. The CDR3 protein is CASRQGTAYEQYF. CDR3 nucleotide sequence: TGTGCCAGCAGGCAAGGGACGGCATACGAGCAGTACTTC.

This clone was observed a single time. V gene TRBV6-6 combines with J gene TRBJ1-5; D ambiguous. Germline V CDR1 and CDR2: MNHNY, SVGAGI (reference sequence). Trimming cost V 11 bases and J 3 bases, with 14 bases left between them. The CDR3 sequence is 13 residues long. In DNA, the CDR3 is TGTGCCGGAAAAGACGGGCTCAATCAGCCCCAGCATTTT. Its protein product is CAGKDGLNQPQHF.

The chain links TRBV6-5 to TRBJ1-1; D unclear. CDR3 length: 12 amino acids. Per the germline V gene, CDR1 is MNHEY and CDR2 is SVGAGI. V was pared by 8 bases and J by 5 bases, with 12 bases between. This CDR3 reads CASSLEGTEAFF. The CDR3 DNA is TGTGCCAGCTCACTGGAGGGAACTGAAGCTTTCTTT.

A single count supports this clone. V usage is TRBV30 and J usage is TRBJ1-6; D possibly corresponds to TRBD1 (5 bases). This CDR3 comprises 15 residues. Germline CDR1 and CDR2: GTSNPN and SVGIG (reference sequence). V was cut by 4 bases and J by 0 bases, with 10 bases left in between. This CDR3 reads CAWNTGNSYNSPLHF. Written as DNA, the CDR3 is TGTGCCTGGAATACAGGAAACTCCTATAATTCACCCCTCCACTTT.

The gene calls are TRBV27 and TRBJ2-2; 9 nucleotides match TRBD2. The CDR3 is 16 amino acids. The J segment lost 1 base and the V segment lost 4 bases, leaving 4 bases of the junction unmatched. From germline, CDR1 is MNHEY and CDR2 SMNVEV (reference sequence). The CDR3: CASSSGGRGNTGELFF. The CDR3 DNA reads TGTGCCAGCAGTTCCGGCGGGAGGGGGAACACCGGGGAGCTGTTTTTT.

This sequence joins TRBV7-3 and TRBJ2-3; D unclear. V was pared by 5 bases and J by 4 bases, with 16 bases between. The CDR3 is made up of 15 amino acids. The germline V gene encodes CDR1 SGHTA and CDR2 FQGTGA. The CDR3 protein is CASSPESARADTQYF. The CDR3 coding sequence is TGTGCCAGCAGCCCGGAGTCGGCTAGGGCAGATACGCAGTATTTT.

J is TRBJ1-1 and V is TRBV4-1; D gene unclear. CDR1 is MGHRA, CDR2 YSYEKL, per germline. V gave up 5 bases and J gave up 3 bases, with 19 bases separating them. This CDR3 region has 16 residues. The CDR3 is CASSTPSGFSDTEAFF. The CDR3 DNA reads TGCGCCAGCAGCACCCCTAGCGGGTTTTCGGACACTGAAGCTTTCTTT.

This clone was observed a handful of times. CDR3 nucleotide sequence: TGTGCCAGCAGTTTGTGGGGGCGTGGAAACACCATATATTTT. Protein: CASSLWGRGNTIYF. V is TRBV28 and J is TRBJ1-3; possible D gene TRBD1, 6 bases. Germline V gene data show CDR1 as MDHEN and CDR2 as SYDVKM. Trimming stripped 3 bases from V and 3 bases from J, with 9 bases between. The CDR3 covers 14 residues.